Presented here are 8 T cell receptor beta chains from one specimen sequenced in a study of T cell repertoires in cytomegalovirus infection. These receptors are not linked to any known antigen. TCRdb called the reads again in MiXCR, with one record for every CDR3 protein. The profile shows some 920,000 distinct CDR3 sequences, 30% to 40% of them singletons. Sequences were derived from cultured CD8+ T cells from PBMCs, sampled from culture after CMV antigen stimulation. The receptor source for this set is a human donor in good health (CMV status not recorded). Some clones in this sample may be carry-over from other donors' samples.

The chain couples TRBV7-6 to TRBJ2-7; TRBD1 is a possible D gene (5 bases). The CDR3 runs 16 residues. V was trimmed by 1 base and J by 4 bases, leaving 17 bases between them. Germline assignment: CDR1 SGHVS and CDR2 FNYEAQ. The CDR3 loop is CASSLEGNGAAYEQYF. Written as DNA, the CDR3 is TGTGCCAGCAGCTTAGAGGGGAATGGGGCAGCGTACGAGCAGTACTTC.

The chain employs TRBV28 and TRBJ1-4; 9 nucleotides align to TRBD1. With 6 bases clipped from V and 7 bases from J, the junction kept 6 bases outside the gene matches. The CDR3 contains 14 residues. Germline-derived CDR1 and CDR2 are MDHEN and SYDVKM. The CDR3 sequence is CASSQTGGGEKLFF. The CDR3 coding sequence is TGTGCCAGCAGCCAGACAGGGGGGGGTGAAAAACTGTTTTTT. Variable domain in full (rest from reference TRBV28 and TRBJ1-4): DVKVTQSSRYLVKRTGEKVFLECVQDMDHENMFWYRQDPGLGLRLIYFSYDVKMKEKGDIPEGYSVSREKKERFSLILESASTNQTSMYLCASSQTGGGEKLFFGSGTQLSVL.

The genes are TRBV27 and TRBJ1-2; weak D call: TRBD1 (5 bases). The CDR3 is made up of 12 amino acids. Germline V gene sequence: CDR1 MNHEY, CDR2 SMNVEV (reference sequence). Trimming stripped 6 bases from V and 7 bases from J, with 12 bases between. The CDR3 region is CASRVGATGYTF. The CDR3 nucleotides are TGTGCCAGCAGGGTAGGGGCAACTGGCTACACCTTC.

The rearrangement joins TRBV10-3 to TRBJ1-4, with D hard to call. The V and J ends lost 4 bases and 5 bases respectively, with 8 bases between them. Germline V CDR1 and CDR2: ENHRY, SYGVKD. The CDR3 runs 13 residues. The CDR3 region is CAISGGMNEKLFF. The CDR3 bases are TGTGCCATCAGTGGGGGAATGAATGAAAAACTGTTTTTT.

This clonotype was observed a few times. The chain uses TRBV6-1 and TRBJ2-7, with D uncertain. Trimming left V 3 bases short and J 2 bases short, with 8 bases between. The CDR3 is 13 residues long. The germline CDR1 and CDR2 sequences are MNHNS and SASEGT. Here the CDR3 DNA reads TGTGCCAGCAGTGATGAGACCGCCTACGAGCAGTACTTC. Translating it yields CASSDETAYEQYF.

V is TRBV12-3 or TRBV12-4 and J is TRBJ1-6; 9 bases map to TRBD1. After removal of 6 bases from V and 7 bases from J, the junction contained 4 bases not matched to a gene. There are 14 residues in the CDR3. For the CDR3, the DNA is TGTGCCAGCAGATGGACAGGGGAAAATTCACCCCTCCACTTT. Translated, it gives CASRWTGENSPLHF.

The chain has TRBV13 and TRBJ1-4; D might be TRBD1 (6 bases). Per the germline V gene, CDR1 is PRHDT and CDR2 is FYEKMQ (reference sequence). The CDR3 runs 15 residues. V was trimmed by 4 bases and J by 7 bases, leaving 16 bases between them. CDR3 nucleotides: TGTGCCAGCAGCTACCGGACAGAGGAGGGTGAAAAACTGTTTTTT. This codes for CASSYRTEEGEKLFF. The whole variable domain, filled in from reference TRBV13 and TRBJ1-4, reads AAGVIQSPRHLIKEKRETATLKCYPIPRHDTVYWYQQGPGQDPQFLISFYEKMQSDKGSIPDRFSAQQFSDYHSELNMSSLELGDSALYFCASSYRTEEGEKLFFGSGTQLSVL.

This CDR3 is CASSYLQGAYNEQFF. Here the CDR3 DNA reads TGTGCCAGCAGTTACCTACAGGGGGCCTACAATGAGCAGTTCTTC. This chain uses TRBV6-6 with TRBJ2-1; 8 positions match TRBD1. Unmatched junction bases numbered 2, after V lost 2 bases and J lost 2 bases. Germline values: CDR1 MNHNY, CDR2 SVGAGI (reference sequence). CDR3 size: 15 residues.